This T cell receptor (beta chain) was captured in a study of cytomegalovirus exposure and HLA in healthy donors. Notes on the study in general: Being productive about 87% or about 30% of the time was typical of most TCR beta V segments in an earlier analysis. Common viral pathogens were later found to be apparently linked to several of the most significant clusters.

The trim removed 4 bases at V and 1 base at J, leaving 10 bases unmatched. CDR1 is SGHDT and CDR2 is YYEEEE in the germline V gene. The length of the CDR3 is 17 residues. Both 60 Vbeta primers and 13 Jbeta primers went into the PCR. The table came from immunoSEQ multiplex PCR; TCRdb's copy has only in-frame clones and leaves some out. The sample holds some 87,000 clones; about two thirds are singletons and the top ten take approximately 5.8%. About this clone: Its antigen is as yet unknown.

Sequencing was performed on PBMCs. J is TRBJ2-5 and V is TRBV5-6, with 10 bases lining up with TRBD1. The TCR sequence derives from a young woman in good health and CMV-seropositive. The CDR3 region has the DNA TGTGCCAGCAGCCCATTGACAGGGGGCGAACCCCAAGAGACCCAGTACTTC. Encoded protein: CASSPLTGGEPQETQYF.